This TCR beta chain derives from a study of cytomegalovirus exposure and HLA in healthy donors. V was shortened by 3 bases and J by 4 bases, with 12 bases between the two germline ends. This CDR3 region has 14 residues. The germline gives CDR1 MDHEN, CDR2 SYDVKM. Primers: 60 Vbeta forward and 13 Jbeta reverse. The table came from immunoSEQ multiplex PCR; TCRdb's copy has only in-frame clones and leaves some out. Seen here are about 90,000 clones, roughly 80% observed once, and the top ten hold roughly 1.9%. The source of this sequence is a boy between 10 and 17 years old in good health and CMV-seronegative. The chain employs TRBV28 and TRBJ1-2; possible D gene TRBD1, 5 bases. The sequencing sample was made of PBMCs. The CDR3, as DNA: TGTGCCAGCAGTTTGCCAGGGTCGGCCTATGGCTACACCTTC. Protein product: CASSLPGSAYGYTF.